Following are 26 T cell receptor beta chains from one sample sequenced in a study of blood T cell repertoires in COVID-19. The protocol was immunoSEQ multiplex PCR, while the TCRdb copy is restricted to in-frame clones and leaves out a portion. The sample yields about 46,000 clones, roughly 80% seen once. The source material was peripheral blood. These receptors were taken from a man aged 55 to 69 with acute or convalescent COVID-19.

V usage is TRBV6-5 and J usage is TRBJ1-1; no clear D. This CDR3 is 13 amino acids long. The V and J ends lost 5 bases and 0 bases respectively, with 7 bases between them. Germline values: CDR1 MNHEY, CDR2 SVGAGI. CDR3 region: CASSRSMNTEAFF. CDR3 DNA sequence: TGTGCCAGCAGTCGTAGTATGAACACTGAAGCTTTCTTT.

The V call is TRBV5-8, the J call TRBJ1-2; 8 nucleotides line up with TRBD1. The CDR3 runs 13 residues. CDR1 is SGHTS and CDR2 is YDEGEE in the germline V gene. With V trimmed by 4 bases and J by 4 bases, 3 bases remained unmatched. CDR3 region: CASSAGTGYGYTF. The CDR3 bases are TGTGCCAGCAGCGCCGGGACAGGCTATGGCTACACCTTC.

The chain is built from TRBV5-5 and TRBJ1-6, with TRBD1 matching 8 bases. Germline V gene sequence: CDR1 SGHKS, CDR2 YYEKEE (reference sequence). Germline trimming cut 4 bases from V and 5 bases from J; bases unmatched to any gene: 8. This CDR3 is 16 amino acids long. CDR3 sequence (DNA): TGTGCCAGCAGCGACCTCGGGACAGGACATAATTCACCCCTCCACTTT. It yields the protein CASSDLGTGHNSPLHF.

The J gene is TRBJ1-2, the V gene TRBV24-1; D is undetermined. Germline CDR1 and CDR2: KGHDR and SFDVKD. CDR3 length: 16 residues. V was shortened by 3 bases and J by 5 bases, with 18 bases between the two germline ends. CDR3 region: CATSDGSQRDLYGYTF. The CDR3 nucleotides are TGTGCCACCAGTGATGGGTCACAGAGGGATCTATATGGCTACACCTTC.

This chain links TRBV11-2 with TRBJ1-1; D is uncertain. Germline values: CDR1 SGHAT, CDR2 FQNNGV. The CDR3 covers 13 residues. Trimming stripped 0 bases from V and 5 bases from J, with 7 bases between. The CDR3 loop is CASSLEEGTEAFF. CDR3 in DNA: TGTGCCAGCAGCTTAGAAGAGGGAACTGAAGCTTTCTTT.

This clone showed up just a few times. The V gene is TRBV9, the J gene TRBJ1-2; 9 positions agree with TRBD1. Losses at the gene ends were 4 bases for V and 6 bases for J; bases not matched to a gene: 10. CDR1 is SGDLS, CDR2 YYNGEE, per germline. The CDR3 totals 15 residues. Here the CDR3 reads CASSIGGQGLDGYTF. In DNA, the CDR3 is TGTGCCAGCAGCATCGGGGGACAGGGTTTAGATGGCTACACCTTC.

This clone has only a few counts. The J gene is TRBJ1-4, the V gene TRBV25-1; 7 positions match TRBD1. The V and J ends lost 4 bases and 4 bases, in that order; junction bases with no gene match: 12. CDR1 is MGHDK, CDR2 SYGVNS, per germline. The CDR3 is 17 residues long. The CDR3 bases are TGTGCCAGCAGTGGCTGGGGGCGGGACAGACGTAATGAAAAACTGTTTTTT. Translating it yields CASSGWGRDRRNEKLFF.

The V call is TRBV5-1, the J call TRBJ2-3; no firm D call. The CDR3 is 15 amino acids. Germline V gene data show CDR1 as SGHRS and CDR2 as YFSETQ. V dropped 0 bases and J dropped 6 bases, with 14 bases sitting between them. DNA for the CDR3: TGCGCCAGCAGCTTGGGAGTTGGTTCGTTGGATACGCAGTATTTT. Residues: CASSLGVGSLDTQYF.

The chain uses TRBV29-1 and TRBJ2-5, with 8 bases lining up with TRBD1. Germline V lookup: CDR1 SQVTM, CDR2 ANQGSEA. The J segment lost 5 bases and the V segment lost 7 bases, leaving 12 bases of the junction unmatched. The CDR3 length is 14 residues. CDR3 loop: CSAGGSGGFETQYF. CDR3 sequence (DNA): TGCAGCGCAGGGGGCTCCGGTGGGTTTGAGACCCAGTACTTC.

The chain couples TRBV7-2 to TRBJ2-1; D ambiguous. Germline V gene lookup returns CDR1 SGHTA and CDR2 FQGNSA. Trimming removed 5 bases at V and 7 bases at J, with 9 bases between. CDR3 length equals 12 residues. This CDR3 is CASSLVANEQFF. Written as DNA, the CDR3 is TGTGCCAGCAGCCTAGTGGCTAATGAGCAGTTCTTC.

This rearrangement joins TRBV27 to TRBJ1-2; tentatively, D is TRBD1 (6 bases). Germline-derived CDR1 and CDR2 are MNHEY and SMNVEV (reference sequence). V lost 5 bases to trimming and J lost 8 bases, with 18 bases between them. The CDR3 contains 14 residues. CDR3 sequence: CASSPLGAIEGYTF. The CDR3 coding sequence is TGTGCCAGCAGTCCTCTGGGGGCGATCGAAGGCTACACCTTC.

V usage is TRBV7-3 and J usage is TRBJ2-1, with no clear D. The CDR3 runs to 14 residues. V was pared by 2 bases and J by 9 bases, with 14 bases between. CDR1 and CDR2 from the germline V gene are SGHTA and FQGTGA. CDR3 DNA: TGTGCCAGCAGCTTATCGGCAATGCAGGCTGAGCAGTTCTTC. Amino acid sequence: CASSLSAMQAEQFF.

The chain employs TRBV5-6 and TRBJ1-4; maybe TRBD1 (6 bases). V lost 0 bases and J 4 bases, leaving 10 bases between the germline ends. The CDR3 spans 15 residues. CDR1 and CDR2 (germline): SGHDT, YYEEEE. CDR3 loop: CASSLAGTNNEKLFF. The CDR3 DNA sequence: TGTGCCAGCAGCTTGGCTGGGACAAATAATGAAAAACTGTTTTTT.

CDR3 region: CAISEAQGAQSSYNEQFF. In nucleotides, the CDR3 is TGTGCCATCAGTGAGGCTCAGGGGGCGCAGAGCTCCTACAATGAGCAGTTCTTC. The V call is TRBV10-3, the J call TRBJ2-1, with TRBD1 matching 8 bases. In germline, CDR1 is ENHRY, CDR2 SYGVKD. V was pared by 2 bases and J by 0 bases, with 9 bases of the junction left unmatched. CDR3 size: 18 residues.

The chain recombines TRBV27 with TRBJ1-1; 7 nucleotides match TRBD1. J gave up 1 base and V 8 bases, and 13 bases lay outside the gene matches. CDR1 and CDR2 from the germline V gene are MNHEY and SMNVEV (reference sequence). The CDR3 is made up of 16 amino acids. The CDR3 protein is CASPRTGLGWNTEAFF. DNA for the CDR3: TGTGCCAGCCCCAGGACAGGATTAGGGTGGAACACTGAAGCTTTCTTT.

This rearrangement joins TRBV14 to TRBJ2-7, with D hard to call. The V gene's germline CDR1 is SGHDN and CDR2 FVKESK. This CDR3 spans 11 amino acids. V dropped 1 base and J dropped 5 bases, with 3 bases sitting between them. The CDR3 DNA follows: TGTGCCAGCAGCCAAGCAAACGAGCAGTACTTC. It codes for CASSQANEQYF.

The CDR3 loop reads CASSSGGGIYGYTF. The DNA of the CDR3 is TGTGCCAGCAGCTCAGGGGGTGGCATTTATGGCTACACCTTC. The rearrangement uses TRBV11-2 and TRBJ1-2, with 7 positions matching TRBD1. The CDR3 extends over 14 amino acids. Germline V gene data show CDR1 as SGHAT and CDR2 as FQNNGV. V lost 4 bases to trimming and J lost 5 bases; unmatched junction nucleotides: 7.

The J gene is TRBJ2-7, the V gene TRBV5-4; D call uncertain. The V and J ends lost 4 bases and 1 base respectively, with 15 bases between them. This CDR3 region has 15 residues. Germline V gene sequence: CDR1 SGHNT, CDR2 YYREEE (reference sequence). The CDR3 sequence is CASSPGGSYSYEQYF. The CDR3 DNA is TGTGCCAGCAGCCCCGGCGGAAGCTATTCCTACGAGCAGTACTTC.

This clone was seen once. The chain employs TRBV4-2 and TRBJ2-1; 10 positions agree with TRBD2. Germline V lookup: CDR1 LGHNA, CDR2 YNFKEQ. J lost 2 bases, V lost 3 bases, and 7 bases had no gene match. The CDR3 runs 17 residues. CDR3 region: CASSQMSSGGTYNEQFF. The CDR3 nucleotides read TGTGCCAGCAGCCAGATGTCTAGCGGGGGCACCTACAATGAGCAGTTCTTC.

This chain uses TRBV12-3 or TRBV12-4 with TRBJ1-4, with D possibly matching TRBD1 (5 bases). CDR3 size: 13 residues. The germline V and J ends were trimmed by 6 bases and 4 bases, with 9 bases remaining between them. The CDR3 spells CASSPQGNEKLFF. CDR3 bases: TGTGCCAGCAGCCCCCAGGGTAATGAAAAACTGTTTTTT.

The chain is built from TRBV6-4 and TRBJ1-5; the match to TRBD1 covers 8 bases. Germline V gene sequence: CDR1 MRHNA, CDR2 SNTAGT. With 6 bases clipped from V and 1 base from J, the junction kept 5 bases outside the gene matches. The CDR3 consists of 15 residues. CDR3 amino acids: CASRETGESNQPQHF. CDR3 bases: TGTGCCAGCAGAGAGACAGGGGAGAGCAATCAGCCCCAGCATTTT.

The chain joins TRBV7-9 to TRBJ1-3, with D maybe TRBD1 (5 bases). CDR1 and CDR2 (germline): SEHNR, FQNEAQ (reference sequence). Trimming pared 4 bases from V and 1 base from J, leaving 8 bases between. The CDR3 is 14 amino acids. The CDR3 DNA follows: TGTGCCAGCAGCTGGACATCTTCTGGAAACACCATATATTTT. It codes for CASSWTSSGNTIYF.

This chain connects TRBV7-3 to TRBJ2-3, with D tentatively TRBD1 (7 bases). The CDR3 is 15 residues long. Germline V gene data show CDR1 as SGHTA and CDR2 as FQGTGA. V lost 3 bases and J lost 0, with 10 bases in between. The CDR3 loop reads CASSFRGTSTDTQYF. The DNA of the CDR3 is TGTGCCAGCAGCTTCAGGGGGACTAGCACAGATACGCAGTATTTT. Complete variable domain (other parts from reference TRBV7-3 and TRBJ2-3): GAGVSQTPSNKVTEKGKYVELRCDPISGHTALYWYRQSLGQGPEFLIYFQGTGAADDSGLPNDRFFAVRPEGSVSTLKIQRTERGDSAVYLCASSFRGTSTDTQYFGPGTRLTVL.

As regards this clone: The sample holds other DNA sequences that translate to the same CDR3. The chain is built from TRBV20-1 and TRBJ1-1; the D gene is possibly TRBD1 (6 bases). V was cut by 6 bases and J by 8 bases, with 13 bases left in between. CDR1 DFQATT and CDR2 SNEGSKA come from the germline V gene (reference sequence). The CDR3 runs to 11 residues. The CDR3 region has the DNA TGCAGTGCATCCCGACAGGCCGAAGCTTTCTTT. Protein sequence: CSASRQAEAFF.

The rearrangement joins TRBV4-2 to TRBJ2-5; the match to TRBD2 covers 10 bases. Germline CDR1 and CDR2: LGHNA and YNFKEQ. The V and J ends lost 2 bases and 1 base, in that order; junction bases with no gene match: 13. CDR3 length: 19 residues. The CDR3, as DNA: TGTGCCAGCAGCCAAAGTTCGGCTAGCGGGGGTGTAGGCCAAGAGACCCAGTACTTC. This translates into CASSQSSASGGVGQETQYF.

This clone appeared once. This chain connects TRBV3-1 (or the pseudogene TRBV3-2) to TRBJ1-3; TRBD1 is a possible D gene (5 bases). Deletions cut 3 bases from V and 5 bases from J, with 17 bases between. From germline, CDR1 is LGHDT and CDR2 YNNKEL (reference sequence). This CDR3 has 16 amino acids. The CDR3 nucleotides are TGTGCCAGCAGCCAGTCCGAGGTGGGGGGTAGAAACACCATATATTTT. As protein: CASSQSEVGGRNTIYF.